The sequence of this T cell receptor (beta chain) was determined in a study of shared clonotypes between healthy human individuals. Study summary: A couple of female and three male donors aged 18 to 49 were enrolled. General observations from the study: Larger richness was generally estimated for naive than memory subsets.

As concerns this clone: Its antigen is unknown.

Donors included only healthy HIV-negative adults lacking recent acute infections or vaccinations. After removal of 7 bases from V and 7 bases from J, the junction contained 10 bases not matched to a gene. Per germline, CDR1 SEHNR and CDR2 FQNEAQ (reference sequence). This CDR3 is 14 amino acids long. Study processing details: Junction-only sequences produced by ImmunoSEQ had no quality scores, so filtering differed. Libraries were prepared by immunoSEQ multiplex PCR; TCRdb keeps only in-frame clonotypes and omits some of them. The V and J calls and the clone size are those of that table, but D and trimming were determined from the DNA. The table records approximately 1,500,000 clones, 95% to 99% of them present only once.

The chain is built from TRBV7-9 and TRBJ2-1, with TRBD2 matching over 7 bases. Source material: naive CD4+ T cells sorted from blood. Subset of the sample: CD45RA+ positively selected. This receptor was obtained from a man between 25 and 39 years old in good health. The CDR3 spells CASNRGLVVNEQFF. The CDR3 DNA reads as TGTGCCAGCAACCGAGGACTAGTTGTAAATGAGCAGTTCTTC. Complete variable domain (other parts from reference TRBV7-9 and TRBJ2-1): DTGVSQNPRHKITKRGQNVTFRCDPISEHNRLYWYRQTLGQGPEFLTYFQNEAQLEKSRLLSDRFSAERPKGSFSTLEIQRTEQGDSAMYLCASNRGLVVNEQFFGPGTRLTVL.